These 17 T cell receptor beta chains share one sample of origin, sequenced in a study of monozygotic twins with inflammatory bowel disease. Using the 5' RACE reads, TCRdb records one entry per CDR3 protein without DNA. The sample totals over 100,000 distinct CDR3 sequences. The sequencing sample was made of blood. Every receptor here comes from a human donor with ulcerative colitis or Crohn's disease, or a healthy co-twin of an affected twin (not recorded which).

The rearrangement uses TRBV20-1 and TRBJ2-5; TCRdb calls TRBD1, which cannot be checked without DNA. Germline loops: CDR1 DFQATT, CDR2 SNEGSKA (reference sequence). The CDR3 spans 12 residues. The CDR3: CSASGGKETQYF.

The gene calls are TRBV7-6 and TRBJ2-1; the D call of TRBD1 rests on TCRdb alone, since no DNA is present to check it. The CDR3 contains 14 residues. Germline V gene sequence: CDR1 SGHVS, CDR2 FNYEAQ. This CDR3 reads CASSLFTGFNEQFF.

The V gene is TRBV7-8, the J gene TRBJ2-7; the D call from TCRdb, TRBD1, cannot be confirmed without DNA. CDR1 and CDR2 from the germline V gene are SGHVS and FQNEAQ. The CDR3 covers 16 residues. The CDR3 loop is CASSNRDGLNSYEQYF.

This sequence joins TRBV11-2 and TRBJ2-1; the TCRdb D gene call, TRBD2, has no DNA to confirm it. Germline assignment: CDR1 SGHAT and CDR2 FQNNGV. This CDR3 comprises 17 residues. The CDR3 spells CASSLDRGTSLFHEQFF.

The rearrangement uses TRBV7-8 and TRBJ2-3; the TCRdb call, TRBD2, lacks DNA for checking. Germline V CDR1 and CDR2: SGHVS, FQNEAQ. This CDR3 is built from 18 residues. CDR3: CASSLPSGGAQSSDTQYF.

The chain recombines TRBV7-8 with TRBJ1-1; TCRdb indicates TRBD1, and absent DNA this call remains unverified. The CDR3 spans 13 residues. Germline CDR1 and CDR2: SGHVS and FQNEAQ. The CDR3 spells CASAQGLNTEAFF.

The chain is built from TRBV7-2 and TRBJ2-3; TCRdb gives TRBD2 as the D gene, but with no DNA this cannot be confirmed. This CDR3 is built from 17 residues. The germline CDR1 and CDR2 sequences are SGHTA and FQGNSA. The CDR3 sequence: CASSLPSSGISTDTQYF.

The chain carries TRBV19 and TRBJ1-5; TCRdb returns TRBD1, unconfirmable since there is no DNA. CDR1 and CDR2 (germline): LNHDA, SQIVND (reference sequence). This CDR3 contains 12 residues. CDR3 protein: CASSAGDQPQHF.

The chain uses TRBV20-1 and TRBJ2-1. This CDR3 is 15 amino acids long. The germline V gene encodes CDR1 DFQATT and CDR2 SNEGSKA (reference sequence). The CDR3 protein is CSARDSRLSYNEQFF.

The chain carries TRBV5-5 and TRBJ1-2; checking the TCRdb D call of TRBD1 is not possible without DNA. This CDR3 comprises 14 residues. CDR1 SGHKS and CDR2 YYEKEE come from the germline V gene (reference sequence). CDR3 sequence: CASSSVGTDYGYTF.

This chain links TRBV27 with TRBJ1-6; TCRdb returns TRBD1, unconfirmable since there is no DNA. Germline CDR1 and CDR2: MNHEY and SMNVEV (reference sequence). CDR3 length: 18 amino acids. This chain's CDR3 is CASSIILGLGRPWSPLHF.

This sequence joins TRBV5-1 and TRBJ2-3. Germline CDR1 reads SGHRS; CDR2 reads YFSETQ. This CDR3 comprises 14 residues. The CDR3 region is CASSLGLAKDTQYF.

The chain carries TRBV9 and TRBJ2-1; TCRdb returns TRBD1, unconfirmable since there is no DNA. CDR3 size: 15 residues. Germline V gives CDR1 SGDLS, CDR2 YYNGEE. CDR3: CASSIDSGMTNEQFF.

The chain recombines TRBV24-1 with TRBJ1-1. CDR1 KGHDR and CDR2 SFDVKD come from the germline V gene. The CDR3 covers 11 residues. The CDR3: CATRENTEAFF.

This CDR3 is CASSSHHPGLGKNIQYF. This chain connects TRBV6-5 to TRBJ2-4; as DNA is missing, the TRBD2 call by TCRdb cannot be tested. This CDR3 contains 17 residues. From germline, CDR1 is MNHEY and CDR2 SVGAGI.

This chain links TRBV18 with TRBJ2-1; the D gene TCRdb calls, TRBD2, cannot be checked with no DNA. There are 17 residues in the CDR3. Germline V gene sequence: CDR1 KGHSH, CDR2 LQKENI. CDR3 protein: CASSPNRTSVIYNEQFF.

CDR3 residues: CSGGPEGTEAFF. The V call is TRBV29-1, the J call TRBJ1-1. Germline lookup yields CDR1 SQVTM and CDR2 ANQGSEA. CDR3 length: 12 amino acids.